The 14 T cell receptor beta chains below all came from one sample that was sequenced in a study of blood T cell repertoires in COVID-19. Libraries were prepared by immunoSEQ multiplex PCR; TCRdb keeps only in-frame clonotypes and omits some of them. The table includes some 180,000 clones, approximately 88% detected once. Sequenced material: peripheral blood. The source of these receptors is a man between 40 and 49 years old with acute or convalescent COVID-19.

The chain is built from TRBV5-1 and TRBJ2-3, with 9 bases fitting TRBD2. V gave up 9 bases and J gave up 2 bases; unmatched junction bases: 10. The germline V gene has CDR1 SGHRS and CDR2 YFSETQ. CDR3 length: 15 residues. DNA for the CDR3: TGCGCCACTAGCGGGGACATCTTTAACACAGATACGCAGTATTTT. Translation: CATSGDIFNTDTQYF.

The V call is TRBV12-3 or TRBV12-4, the J call TRBJ2-2; perhaps TRBD2 as D (5 bases). This CDR3 has 13 amino acids. The ends were cut back, 4 bases at V and 5 bases at J, with 8 bases in the middle. CDR3 in amino acids: CASSSDLTGELFF. CDR3 bases: TGTGCCAGCAGTTCGGACTTAACCGGGGAGCTGTTTTTT.

The chain uses TRBV30 and TRBJ1-1; D ambiguous. Germline V CDR1 and CDR2: GTSNPN, SVGIG (reference sequence). The CDR3 runs 12 residues. Trimming stripped 0 bases from V and 1 base from J, with 3 bases between. The CDR3 protein is CAWSVRNTEAFF. DNA of the CDR3: TGTGCCTGGAGTGTTAGGAACACTGAAGCTTTCTTT.

This clone was seen only once. The rearrangement links TRBV5-8 to TRBJ1-5; maybe TRBD1 (6 bases). V dropped 0 bases and J dropped 5 bases, with 12 bases sitting between them. The germline gives CDR1 SGHTS, CDR2 YDEGEE. This CDR3 is built from 15 residues. In nucleotides, the CDR3 is TGTGCCAGCAGCTTGGGTTGGGGGCGAGATCAGCCCCAGCATTTT. Encoded protein: CASSLGWGRDQPQHF.

V gene TRBV6-6 combines with J gene TRBJ2-6; 11 nucleotides align to TRBD1. The CDR3 covers 18 residues. Germline V gene data show CDR1 as MNHNY and CDR2 as SVGAGI (reference sequence). V lost 5 bases to trimming and J lost 1 base; unmatched junction nucleotides: 7. CDR3 protein: CASSLTGTGGSGANVLTF. The DNA for the CDR3 is TGTGCCAGCAGTCTTACCGGGACAGGGGGATCTGGGGCCAACGTCCTGACTTTC.

The chain employs TRBV10-3 and TRBJ1-2; D is unclear. Germline V lookup: CDR1 ENHRY, CDR2 SYGVKD. The CDR3 runs to 12 residues. The V gene lost 7 bases and the J gene lost 8 bases, with 14 bases spanning the gap. The CDR3 nucleotides are TGTGCCATCACCCAGGACGGAGGGGGCTACACCTTC. This encodes CAITQDGGGYTF.

CDR3 bases: TGCGCCAGCAGCCAAGGGGGCAGGGGGACCTACGAGCAGTACTTC. Translation: CASSQGGRGTYEQYF. V gene TRBV4-1 combines with J gene TRBJ2-7; TRBD1 aligns across 7 bases. The junction had 5 bases not matched to a gene; V was cut back by 1 base and J by 2 bases. CDR3 length: 15 amino acids. CDR1 and CDR2 (germline): MGHRA, YSYEKL.

The chain combines TRBV30 with TRBJ2-5; weak D call: TRBD2 (6 bases). This CDR3 has 15 amino acids. CDR1 and CDR2 (germline): GTSNPN, SVGIG (reference sequence). Between the trimmed V and J ends, which lost 4 bases and 0 bases, there was a span of 15 bases. CDR3 nucleotides: TGTGCCTGGAACGGGGGAGATCGCTACCAAGAGACCCAGTACTTC. Its translation is CAWNGGDRYQETQYF.

DNA of the CDR3: TGTGCCAGCAGCACGCAGGGACAGATAAACACTGAAGCTTTCTTT. Amino acids: CASSTQGQINTEAFF. The chain links TRBV7-9 to TRBJ1-1; 7 nucleotides line up with TRBD1. Germline V gene data show CDR1 as SEHNR and CDR2 as FQNEAQ (reference sequence). The CDR3 length is 15 residues. V lost 5 bases and J lost 2; bases outside the gene matches: 8.

The chain joins TRBV13 to TRBJ2-7; TRBD2 aligns across 9 bases. There are 15 residues in the CDR3. Germline V gives CDR1 PRHDT, CDR2 FYEKMQ (reference sequence). The trim removed 5 bases at V and 2 bases at J, leaving 7 bases unmatched. The CDR3 sequence: CASSLMGLAAYEQYF. In nucleotides, the CDR3 is TGTGCCAGCAGCCTGATGGGACTAGCCGCCTACGAGCAGTACTTC.

The chain links TRBV27 to TRBJ1-6; 8 nucleotides agree with TRBD1. The length of the CDR3 is 18 residues. With V trimmed by 6 bases and J by 5 bases, 15 bases remained unmatched. Germline values: CDR1 MNHEY, CDR2 SMNVEV (reference sequence). DNA of the CDR3: TGTGCCAGCAGCCAAGACAGGGGTCAGTTCTCGGATAATTCACCCCTCCACTTT. Its protein is CASSQDRGQFSDNSPLHF.

CDR3 bases: TGTGCCAGCACGCGACAGGGGGGAAGATATGGCTACACCTTC. Protein: CASTRQGGRYGYTF. The chain combines TRBV6-5 with TRBJ1-2; 9 nucleotides agree with TRBD1. The J segment lost 5 bases and the V segment lost 7 bases, leaving 8 bases of the junction unmatched. Germline V gene lookup returns CDR1 MNHEY and CDR2 SVGAGI. The CDR3 is made up of 14 amino acids.

The rearrangement uses TRBV18 and TRBJ1-4; 7 nucleotides align to TRBD1. CDR3 length: 15 residues. V lost 3 bases to trimming and J lost 8 bases; unmatched junction nucleotides: 9. Germline V lookup: CDR1 KGHSH, CDR2 LQKENI. In nucleotides, the CDR3 is TGTGCCAGCTCACCGCGGACAGGAGTAGAGGAAAAACTGTTTTTT. It encodes CASSPRTGVEEKLFF.

J is TRBJ1-2 and V is TRBV27; D may be TRBD1 (6 bases). The CDR3 extends over 14 amino acids. The V end was cut by 5 bases, the J end by 2 bases, with 12 bases between. Germline CDR1 MNHEY, CDR2 SMNVEV (reference sequence). The CDR3 protein is CASSASGTNYGYTF. In nucleotides, the CDR3 is TGTGCCAGCAGTGCCTCCGGGACAAACTATGGCTACACCTTC.